This TCR beta chain was found in a study of glioma-infiltrating T cells after dendritic cell vaccination. This clone was observed a handful of times. Time point described: after dendritic cell vaccination, including at tumor progression/relapse. Trimming pared 5 bases from V and 0 bases from J, leaving 14 bases between. The CDR3 covers 17 residues. CDR1 is LNHDA, CDR2 SQIVND, per germline (reference sequence). Assay used: immunoSEQ multiplex PCR; TCRdb lists only in-frame clones, some missing. The sample includes 70,000 to 100,000 clones, roughly four fifths of them seen just once. The receptor was isolated from a human donor with glioblastoma. The chain couples TRBV19 to TRBJ2-6, with D possibly matching TRBD2 (6 bases). This material consisted of blood, taken after dendritic cell vaccination. DNA for the CDR3: TGTGCCAGTAGTCCGGTGGAGGGATCCTCTGGGGCCAACGTCCTGACTTTC. Protein product: CASSPVEGSSGANVLTF.